The 21 T cell receptor beta chains reported below all come from one sample, sequenced in a study of T cell responses to AZD1222 COVID-19 vaccine. Only in-frame clones appear in the TCRdb table, and some are missing; sequencing was by immunoSEQ multiplex PCR. Counted here are fewer than 150,000 clones, 88% occurring once; the ten biggest clones make up 2.5% to 3.5%. The material was peripheral blood, obtained 28 days after the second AZD1222 dose. The receptors come from an adult who received the AZD1222 COVID-19 vaccine.

V gene TRBV13 combines with J gene TRBJ2-7, with TRBD1 identical over 8 bases. Looked up from germline, CDR1 is PRHDT and CDR2 is FYEKMQ (reference sequence). V trimming: 7 bases; J trimming: 6 bases; junction bases outside the gene matches: 5. The CDR3 runs 12 residues. Written as DNA, the CDR3 is TGTGCCAGCACCGGACAGGGTGGCGAGCAGTACTTC. This codes for CASTGQGGEQYF.

This chain joins TRBV11-1 and TRBJ2-5, with no clear D. The CDR3 length is 14 residues. Trimming left V 1 base short and J 2 bases short, with 8 bases between. Germline V CDR1 and CDR2: SGHAT, FQDESV (reference sequence). Here the CDR3 DNA reads TGTGCCAGCAGCTTAGTCGTAGGTCAAGAGACCCAGTACTTC. Encoded protein: CASSLVVGQETQYF.

V gene TRBV30 combines with J gene TRBJ1-1; 12 nucleotides line up with TRBD1. Germline CDR1 reads GTSNPN; CDR2 reads SVGIG (reference sequence). This CDR3 has 14 amino acids. V lost 4 bases and J lost 10; bases outside the gene matches: 10. The CDR3 coding sequence is TGTGCCTGGAACTTGAGGGACAGGGGGCGTCGAGCTTTCTTT. This translates into CAWNLRDRGRRAFF.

The chain has TRBV11-1 and TRBJ1-5, with 8 positions matching TRBD1. The CDR3 spans 13 residues. The V gene end was trimmed by 8 bases and the J gene end by 6 bases; junction bases not matched to a gene: 6. The V gene's germline CDR1 is SGHAT and CDR2 FQDESV (reference sequence). CDR3 bases: TGTGCCAGCTCACCGGACAGGGCTCAGCCCCAGCATTTT. Its protein product is CASSPDRAQPQHF.

This clone has just one count. The chain has TRBV7-2 and TRBJ2-1; TRBD1 matches at 11 bases. The CDR3 has 14 amino acids. V shed 5 bases, J shed 8 bases, and the junction held 5 bases outside the gene matches. The germline V gene encodes CDR1 SGHTA and CDR2 FQGNSA. CDR3 coding DNA: TGTGCCAGCAGCCGGGACAGGGGGACCGATGAGCAGTTCTTC. It yields the protein CASSRDRGTDEQFF.

This sequence joins TRBV6-2 or TRBV6-3 and TRBJ2-5, with D perhaps assigned TRBD1 or TRBD2 (5 bases each). The CDR3 loop spans 16 amino acids. Trimming took 0 bases from V and 2 from J, leaving 13 bases between them. Germline lookup yields CDR1 MNHEY and CDR2 SVGEGT. CDR3 protein: CASSYSARDPQETQYF. The CDR3 coding sequence is TGTGCCAGCAGTTACTCGGCCCGGGACCCACAAGAGACCCAGTACTTC.

This rearrangement joins TRBV18 to TRBJ1-3; D is possibly TRBD1 (6 bases). V lost 5 bases and J lost 0, with 8 bases in between. This CDR3 region has 14 residues. Germline-derived CDR1 and CDR2 are KGHSH and LQKENI. The CDR3 sequence is CASSKDSSGNTIYF. The CDR3 DNA reads as TGTGCCAGCTCAAAGGACAGCTCTGGAAACACCATATATTTT. The whole variable domain, remainder taken from reference TRBV18 and TRBJ1-3, is NAGVMQNPRHLVRRRGQEARLRCSPMKGHSHVYWYRQLPEEGLKFMVYLQKENIIDESGMPKERFSAEFPKEGPSILRIQQVVRGDSAAYFCASSKDSSGNTIYFGEGSWLTVV.

This chain uses TRBV10-2 with TRBJ1-5; the D gene is possibly TRBD1 (5 bases). CDR3 size: 14 residues. Trimming removed 11 bases at V and 3 bases at J, with 17 bases between. Per the germline V gene, CDR1 is WSHSY and CDR2 is SAAADI. The CDR3 region is CARRGGDINQPQHF. DNA of the CDR3: TGCGCCCGCCGGGGGGGGGATATCAATCAGCCCCAGCATTTT.

The chain has TRBV19 and TRBJ1-3, with D maybe TRBD1 (5 bases). Germline CDR1 LNHDA, CDR2 SQIVND (reference sequence). CDR3 length: 16 amino acids. V lost 6 bases and J lost 0, with 15 bases in between. The CDR3 reads CASSERQKNSGNTIYF. The CDR3, as DNA: TGTGCCAGTAGCGAGAGACAGAAGAACTCTGGAAACACCATATATTTT.

Only a few counts were recorded for this clone. The chain carries TRBV11-2 and TRBJ2-2, with D unresolved. Trimming stripped 3 bases from V and 4 bases from J, with 9 bases between. The V gene's germline CDR1 is SGHAT and CDR2 FQNNGV. The CDR3 has 14 residues. CDR3 bases: TGTGCCAGCAGCTTTTTAAGAGCCACCGGGGAGCTGTTTTTT. Translated: CASSFLRATGELFF.

V gene TRBV3-1 (or the pseudogene TRBV3-2) combines with J gene TRBJ1-1, with no clear D. This CDR3 region has 15 residues. Per germline, CDR1 LGHDT and CDR2 YNNKEL (reference sequence). Trimming left V 0 bases short and J 2 bases short, with 10 bases between. The CDR3 sequence is CASSQDRTLNTEAFF. In DNA, the CDR3 is TGTGCCAGCAGCCAAGACCGAACACTTAACACTGAAGCTTTCTTT.

In this sample, this clone turned up once. The chain employs TRBV3-1 (or the pseudogene TRBV3-2) and TRBJ1-6, with 9 bases identical to TRBD1. Germline V gene data show CDR1 as LGHDT and CDR2 as YNNKEL (reference sequence). Trimming cost V 4 bases and J 7 bases; bases outside gene matches: 5. The CDR3 consists of 15 residues. DNA of the CDR3: TGTGCCAGCAGCCTGCGGGACAGGGAAAATTCACCCCTCCACTTT. Its translation is CASSLRDRENSPLHF.

This chain uses TRBV12-3 or TRBV12-4 with TRBJ1-1; D ambiguous. V lost 5 bases to trimming and J lost 3 bases, with 10 bases between them. The CDR3 loop spans 13 amino acids. In DNA form, the CDR3 reads TGTGCCAGCAGTCCTCGGGAATACACTGAAGCTTTCTTT. Its translation: CASSPREYTEAFF.

The genes are TRBV6-5 and TRBJ1-6, with TRBD1 identical over 9 bases. Germline V gene data show CDR1 as MNHEY and CDR2 as SVGAGI. V trimming: 10 bases; J trimming: 7 bases; junction bases outside the gene matches: 5. The CDR3 totals 13 residues. The CDR3 loop reads CATRDRENSPLHF. In DNA form, the CDR3 reads TGTGCCACCCGGGACAGGGAGAATTCACCCCTCCACTTT.

J is TRBJ1-5 and V is TRBV30, with D hard to call. V lost 0 bases and J lost 7, with 16 bases in between. CDR1 is GTSNPN, CDR2 SVGIG, per germline (reference sequence). CDR3 length: 15 residues. The CDR3 protein is CAWSVLVGPSQPQHF. The CDR3 coding sequence is TGTGCCTGGAGTGTACTGGTCGGGCCTTCGCAGCCCCAGCATTTT.

This clone was recorded only once. The V gene is TRBV6-1, the J gene TRBJ1-5; the D gene is possibly TRBD1 (5 bases). Germline CDR1 is MNHNS and CDR2 is SASEGT. Trimming took off 1 base at V and 6 bases at J, with 13 bases between the two ends. The CDR3 runs to 15 residues. This chain's CDR3 is CASSEGGGVGQPQHF. For the CDR3, the DNA is TGTGCCAGCAGTGAAGGTGGGGGGGTAGGTCAGCCCCAGCATTTT.

The CDR3 DNA follows: TGTGCCAGCAGCTTATTGGGGCTCTGGTTGAACACTGAAGCTTTCTTT. It translates to CASSLLGLWLNTEAFF. This chain joins TRBV11-2 and TRBJ1-1; tentatively, D is TRBD1 (5 bases). Germline values: CDR1 SGHAT, CDR2 FQNNGV. CDR3 length equals 16 residues. The V gene lost 2 bases and the J gene lost 0 bases, with 13 bases spanning the gap.

The chain is built from TRBV7-2 and TRBJ2-5, with D tentatively TRBD2 (6 bases). The CDR3 spans 16 residues. Trimming shortened V by 2 bases and J by 1 base, and 14 bases separated the two germline ends. CDR1 is SGHTA and CDR2 is FQGNSA in the germline V gene. The CDR3 nucleotides are TGTGCCAGCAGCTTACGGGGGACCGACAGCCAAGAGACCCAGTACTTC. It specifies CASSLRGTDSQETQYF. Combining the CDR3 with reference TRBV7-2 and TRBJ2-5 gives the whole variable domain GAGVSQSPSNKVTEKGKDVELRCDPISGHTALYWYRQSLGQGLEFLIYFQGNSAPDKSGLPSDRFSAERTGGSVSTLTIQRTQQEDSAVYLCASSLRGTDSQETQYFGPGTRLLVL.

This rearrangement joins TRBV7-8 to TRBJ2-7; D is undetermined. V lost 3 bases, J lost 6 bases, and 15 bases lay in between. Germline CDR1 is SGHVS and CDR2 is FQNEAQ. The CDR3 has 14 residues. The CDR3 spells CASSLKDGGLEQYF. CDR3 bases: TGTGCCAGCAGCTTGAAGGACGGCGGTCTCGAGCAGTACTTC.

This chain uses TRBV6-5 with TRBJ2-5, with D uncertain. This CDR3 spans 12 amino acids. Trimming removed 8 bases at V and 7 bases at J, with 14 bases between. Germline loops: CDR1 MNHEY, CDR2 SVGAGI. CDR3 coding DNA: TGTGCCAGCCTAGGAAACTTCCGGACCCAGTACTTC. Translating gives CASLGNFRTQYF.

This chain uses TRBV28 with TRBJ1-1; 7 bases align to TRBD1. The V and J ends lost 8 bases and 0 bases, in that order; junction bases with no gene match: 12. This CDR3 region has 16 residues. CDR1 MDHEN and CDR2 SYDVKM come from the germline V gene. The chain's CDR3 is CASPPGGDRLNTEAFF. In nucleotides, the CDR3 is TGTGCCAGCCCGCCCGGGGGGGACAGACTGAACACTGAAGCTTTCTTT. Supplemented by reference TRBV28 and TRBJ1-1, the full variable domain reads DVKVTQSSRYLVKRTGEKVFLECVQDMDHENMFWYRQDPGLGLRLIYFSYDVKMKEKGDIPEGYSVSREKKERFSLILESASTNQTSMYLCASPPGGDRLNTEAFFGQGTRLTVV.